This T cell receptor beta chain was documented in a study of control samples from healthy donors and cancer patients. This clone appeared once. Trimming left V 0 bases short and J 8 bases short, with 11 bases between. The CDR3 has 13 amino acids. Germline CDR1 SGDLS, CDR2 YYNGEE. The assay was immunoSEQ multiplex PCR, and TCRdb's table has in-frame clones only and misses some. The repertoire holds 60,000 to 75,000 clones, with approximately 89% as singletons. The material sequenced was PBMCs. V is TRBV9 and J is TRBJ2-5; D gene ambiguous. This TCR derives from a man between 60 and 70 years old with colorectal cancer. CDR3 in amino acids: CASSVALQGTQYF. CDR3 in DNA: TGTGCCAGCAGCGTAGCACTCCAAGGTACCCAGTACTTC. The full variable domain, completed using reference TRBV9 and TRBJ2-5, is DSGVTQTPKHLITATGQRVTLRCSPRSGDLSVYWYQQSLDQGLQFLIQYYNGEERAKGNILERFSAQQFPDLHSELNLSSLELGDSALYFCASSVALQGTQYFGPGTRLLVL.